A selection of T cell receptor beta chains follows, all from one sample in a study of T cells in Graves' hyperthyroidism and ophthalmopathy. One entry per CDR3 protein results from TCRdb running MiXCR on the multiplex PCR reads. The repertoire consists of about 550,000 distinct CDR3 sequences, with around 21% occurring once and the leading ten covering less than 30%. Sample: blood. The receptors were gathered from a young man with Graves' hyperthyroidism. Both conserved end residues are part of each CDR3. D genes are given only for firm matches. A clone size is listed for some rows: how often the clone was seen (once, few, many), or a class if it is expanded.

cdr3_length: 15; v_call: TRBV28; d_call: TRBD2; j_call: TRBJ2-2; clone_size: -; cdr3_aa: CATREGSEDTGELFF; cdr3_nt: TGTGCCACCCGGGAGGGTAGTGAGGACACCGGGGAGCTGTTTTTT
cdr3_length: 14; v_call: TRBV9; d_call: -; j_call: TRBJ1-2; clone_size: -; cdr3_aa: CASGVSSQQHGYTF; cdr3_nt: TGTGCCAGCGGCGTATCCAGTCAACAGCATGGCTACACCTTC
cdr3_length: 16; v_call: TRBV20-1; d_call: TRBD2; j_call: TRBJ2-5; clone_size: -; cdr3_aa: CSARDPSGRSGETQYF; cdr3_nt: TGCAGTGCTAGAGACCCTAGCGGGAGGAGTGGGGAGACCCAGTACTTC
cdr3_length: 13; v_call: TRBV20-1; d_call: -; j_call: TRBJ1-5; clone_size: -; cdr3_aa: CSANPRGQPPQHF; cdr3_nt: TGCAGTGCTAACCCGCGGGGGCAACCGCCCCAGCATTTT
cdr3_length: 13; v_call: TRBV28; d_call: TRBD1; j_call: TRBJ1-5; clone_size: -; cdr3_aa: CATKPGGTQPQHF; cdr3_nt: TGTGCCACTAAACCAGGGGGTACGCAGCCTCAGCATTTT
cdr3_length: 12; v_call: TRBV2; d_call: -; j_call: TRBJ2-7; clone_size: many; cdr3_aa: CASRRHRYEQYF; cdr3_nt: TGTGCCAGCCGCCGACACCGCTACGAGCAGTACTTC
cdr3_length: 15; v_call: TRBV6-2/TRBV6-3; d_call: TRBD2; j_call: TRBJ2-5; clone_size: -; cdr3_aa: CASRRTSGEGETQYF; cdr3_nt: TGTGCCAGCAGGCGGACTAGCGGGGAAGGAGAGACCCAGTACTTC
cdr3_length: 13; v_call: TRBV10-3; d_call: -; j_call: TRBJ2-7; clone_size: many; cdr3_aa: CAIRRGLSYEQYF; cdr3_nt: TGTGCCATCAGGCGGGGCTTGTCCTACGAGCAGTACTTC
cdr3_length: 15; v_call: TRBV12-3/TRBV12-4; d_call: TRBD2; j_call: TRBJ2-7; clone_size: many; cdr3_aa: CASRPYSSGAYEQYF; cdr3_nt: TGTGCCAGCAGGCCCTACAGTAGCGGGGCCTACGAGCAGTACTTC
cdr3_length: 13; v_call: TRBV2; d_call: -; j_call: TRBJ1-1; clone_size: -; cdr3_aa: CASKTQAHTEAFF; cdr3_nt: TGTGCCAGCAAGACCCAGGCCCACACTGAAGCTTTCTTT
cdr3_length: 16; v_call: TRBV28; d_call: -; j_call: TRBJ1-1; clone_size: many; cdr3_aa: CASSLPYSGVDTEAFF; cdr3_nt: TGTGCCAGCAGTTTGCCCTATTCGGGGGTTGACACTGAAGCTTTCTTT
cdr3_length: 19; v_call: TRBV28; d_call: TRBD2; j_call: TRBJ2-7; clone_size: many; cdr3_aa: CASSFHLAGLAGATYEQYF; cdr3_nt: TGTGCCAGCAGTTTCCATCTCGCGGGACTAGCGGGGGCGACCTACGAGCAGTACTTC
cdr3_length: 15; v_call: TRBV6-1; d_call: -; j_call: TRBJ2-7; clone_size: once; cdr3_aa: CASSEPRRFSYEQYF; cdr3_nt: TGTGCCAGCAGTGAACCCCGCCGGTTCTCCTACGAGCAGTACTTC
cdr3_length: 17; v_call: TRBV2; d_call: TRBD2; j_call: TRBJ2-7; clone_size: -; cdr3_aa: CASSESPPASGLHEQYF; cdr3_nt: TGTGCCAGCAGTGAAAGCCCTCCGGCTAGCGGGTTACACGAGCAGTACTTC
cdr3_length: 14; v_call: TRBV12-3/TRBV12-4; d_call: -; j_call: TRBJ1-1; clone_size: many; cdr3_aa: CASSLGTAAFQAFF; cdr3_nt: TGTGCCAGCAGTTTGGGGACCGCCGCTTTCCAAGCTTTCTTT
cdr3_length: 16; v_call: TRBV4-1; d_call: -; j_call: TRBJ2-7; clone_size: few; cdr3_aa: CASSQEYPGGSYEQYF; cdr3_nt: TGCGCCAGCAGCCAAGAATACCCAGGTGGGTCCTACGAGCAGTACTTC
cdr3_length: 14; v_call: TRBV20-1; d_call: TRBD2; j_call: TRBJ2-7; clone_size: many; cdr3_aa: CSASRGGVTYEQYF; cdr3_nt: TGCAGTGCTTCCCGTGGGGGGGTCACCTACGAGCAGTACTTC
cdr3_length: 12; v_call: TRBV2; d_call: -; j_call: TRBJ1-1; clone_size: many; cdr3_aa: CASSDLQGEAFF; cdr3_nt: TGTGCCAGCAGTGACTTACAGGGTGAAGCTTTCTTT
cdr3_length: 13; v_call: TRBV2; d_call: -; j_call: TRBJ2-7; clone_size: many; cdr3_aa: CASRLDPVYEQYF; cdr3_nt: TGTGCCAGCAGGCTGGACCCCGTCTACGAGCAGTACTTC
cdr3_length: 16; v_call: TRBV6-5; d_call: TRBD2; j_call: TRBJ2-5; clone_size: -; cdr3_aa: CASSYTGTSGGETQYF; cdr3_nt: TGTGCCAGCAGTTACACTGGGACTAGCGGGGGGGAGACCCAGTACTTC
cdr3_length: 15; v_call: TRBV7-8; d_call: -; j_call: TRBJ1-2; clone_size: -; cdr3_aa: CASSSENRAFHGYTF; cdr3_nt: TGTGCCAGCAGCTCCGAAAACAGGGCTTTCCATGGCTACACCTTC
cdr3_length: 16; v_call: TRBV15; d_call: -; j_call: TRBJ2-7; clone_size: few; cdr3_aa: CATSIGGPGDSYEQYF; cdr3_nt: TGTGCCACCAGCATCGGGGGGCCAGGGGACTCCTACGAGCAGTACTTC
cdr3_length: 16; v_call: TRBV4-2; d_call: TRBD2; j_call: TRBJ2-5; clone_size: -; cdr3_aa: CASSQVSGGHRGTQYF; cdr3_nt: TGTGCCAGCAGCCAAGTCAGCGGGGGGCATCGCGGGACCCAGTACTTC
cdr3_length: 14; v_call: TRBV3-1; d_call: -; j_call: TRBJ1-1; clone_size: -; cdr3_aa: CASRTQGGNTEAFF; cdr3_nt: TGTGCCAGCAGAACACAGGGAGGCAACACTGAAGCTTTCTTT
cdr3_length: 14; v_call: TRBV5-4; d_call: -; j_call: TRBJ1-1; clone_size: many; cdr3_aa: CASEAGTGDTEAFF; cdr3_nt: TGTGCCAGCGAAGCAGGGACCGGTGACACTGAAGCTTTCTTT
cdr3_length: 15; v_call: TRBV5-4; d_call: -; j_call: TRBJ1-2; clone_size: many; cdr3_aa: CASSPFFGTSRGYTF; cdr3_nt: TGTGCCAGCAGCCCGTTCTTTGGGACTTCCCGAGGATACACCTTC
cdr3_length: 14; v_call: TRBV18; d_call: -; j_call: TRBJ1-6; clone_size: -; cdr3_aa: CASSPRDLNSPLHF; cdr3_nt: TGTGCCAGCTCACCCCGGGACCTCAATTCACCCCTCCACTTT
cdr3_length: 14; v_call: TRBV30; d_call: -; j_call: TRBJ2-2; clone_size: many; cdr3_aa: CAWRPLGRDGELFF; cdr3_nt: TGTGCCTGGAGGCCCCTGGGGAGAGACGGGGAGCTGTTTTTT
cdr3_length: 14; v_call: TRBV7-8; d_call: -; j_call: TRBJ1-1; clone_size: many; cdr3_aa: CASSPIYPGPEAFF; cdr3_nt: TGTGCCAGCAGCCCAATATACCCGGGACCTGAAGCTTTCTTT
cdr3_length: 16; v_call: TRBV9; d_call: TRBD2; j_call: TRBJ2-2; clone_size: -; cdr3_aa: CASSVAGGPNTGELFF; cdr3_nt: TGTGCCAGCAGCGTAGCGGGGGGGCCTAACACCGGGGAGCTGTTTTTT
cdr3_length: 15; v_call: TRBV12-3/TRBV12-4; d_call: TRBD1; j_call: TRBJ1-6; clone_size: -; cdr3_aa: CASSLGTGPGSPLHF; cdr3_nt: TGTGCCAGCAGTTTAGGGACAGGGCCGGGTTCACCCCTCCACTTT
cdr3_length: 14; v_call: TRBV28; d_call: TRBD1; j_call: TRBJ1-2; clone_size: -; cdr3_aa: CASSLDRAPYGYTF; cdr3_nt: TGTGCCAGCAGTTTGGACAGGGCACCCTATGGCTACACCTTC
cdr3_length: 15; v_call: TRBV4-2; d_call: -; j_call: TRBJ1-1; clone_size: -; cdr3_aa: CASSQAAGENTEAFF; cdr3_nt: TGTGCCAGCAGCCAGGCAGCGGGGGAGAACACTGAAGCTTTCTTT